This T cell receptor (beta chain) was retrieved from a study of blood T cell repertoires in COVID-19. On the study more broadly: Some COVID-19 samples were acute and others convalescent; all came from the United States, Italy and Spain. T cells, B-cell-depleted T cells, or PBMCs supplied cDNA or gDNA.

CDR3 length: 13 amino acids. The V gene lost 0 bases and the J gene lost 6 bases, with 6 bases spanning the gap. In germline, CDR1 is LGHNA, CDR2 YSLEER. Original analysis: Reference gene primer amplification gave estimated nucleated cell counts. TCRdb keeps only in-frame clones here, not all; method: immunoSEQ multiplex PCR. That table supplies the V and J calls and clone size; D and trimming were determined from the DNA. The sample lists hundreds of thousands of clones, around 90% occurring once. The receptor was derived from a man older than 75 with acute or convalescent COVID-19. Sequenced sample: peripheral blood. This chain joins TRBV4-3 and TRBJ1-5; unclear D gene. The CDR3 protein is CASSQDLGQPQHF. The CDR3 nucleotides read TGCGCCAGCAGCCAAGATCTCGGTCAGCCCCAGCATTTT.